Following are 3 T cell receptor beta chains from one sample sequenced in a study of blood T cell repertoires in COVID-19. Libraries were prepared by immunoSEQ multiplex PCR; TCRdb keeps only in-frame clonotypes and omits some of them. Of roughly 140,000 clones in the sample, 76% were seen once. Input material: peripheral blood. The source is a man aged 55 to 70 with acute or convalescent COVID-19.

Only a few counts were recorded for this clone. The chain is built from TRBV28 and TRBJ2-7; possible D gene TRBD2, 6 bases. The CDR3 consists of 14 residues. In germline, CDR1 is MDHEN, CDR2 SYDVKM. The germline V and J ends were trimmed by 6 bases and 4 bases, with 16 bases remaining between them. The CDR3 DNA reads as TGTGCCAGCAGCCAGGGACTCGATTTGTACGAGCAGTACTTC. It is translated as CASSQGLDLYEQYF.

The J gene is TRBJ1-2, the V gene TRBV6-2 or TRBV6-3; no clear D. With 4 bases removed from V and 0 bases from J, the gap between germline ends came to 6 bases. The CDR3 consists of 13 residues. In germline, CDR1 is MNHEY, CDR2 SVGEGT. This CDR3 is CASSSNSNYGYTF. The CDR3 coding sequence is TGTGCCAGCAGTTCAAACTCTAACTATGGCTACACCTTC.

The rearrangement uses TRBV2 and TRBJ2-6, with D possibly being TRBD1 (5 bases). Germline V CDR1 and CDR2: SNHLY, FYNNEI. The V and J ends lost 0 bases and 2 bases respectively, with 8 bases between them. The CDR3 consists of 16 residues. The CDR3: CASSEAQGAGANVLTF. As DNA, the CDR3 is TGTGCCAGCAGTGAAGCGCAAGGGGCTGGGGCCAACGTCCTGACTTTC.